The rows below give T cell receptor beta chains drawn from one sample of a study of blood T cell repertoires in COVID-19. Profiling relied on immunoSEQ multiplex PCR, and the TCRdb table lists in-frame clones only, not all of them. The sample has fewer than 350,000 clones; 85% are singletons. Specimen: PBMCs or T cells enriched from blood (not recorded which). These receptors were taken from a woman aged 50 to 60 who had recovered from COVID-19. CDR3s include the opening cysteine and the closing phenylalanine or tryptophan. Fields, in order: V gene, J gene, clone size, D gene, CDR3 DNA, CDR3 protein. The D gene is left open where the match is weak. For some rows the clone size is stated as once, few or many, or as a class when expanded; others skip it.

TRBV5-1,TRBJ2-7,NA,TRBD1,TGCGCCAGCAGCCCGGGACAGGGGGCATCCTACGAGCAGTACTTC,CASSPGQGASYEQYF
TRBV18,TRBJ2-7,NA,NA,TGTGCCAGCTCGCGACAGGACTACGAGCAGTACTTC,CASSRQDYEQYF
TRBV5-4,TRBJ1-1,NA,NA,TGTGCCAGCAGCTTGTCCGGACAGTTCACTGAAGCTTTCTTT,CASSLSGQFTEAFF
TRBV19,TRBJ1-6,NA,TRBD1,TGTGCCAGTAGCCCCGGGTACAGGGGAAATTCACCCCTCCACTTT,CASSPGYRGNSPLHF
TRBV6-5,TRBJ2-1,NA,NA,TGTGCCACCTCCTGGCGGGCCTCCTCCTACAATGAGCAGTTCTTC,CATSWRASSYNEQFF
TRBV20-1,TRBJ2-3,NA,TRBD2,TGCAGTGCTAGTTCCGGACTAGCGGGGTACACAGATACGCAGTATTTT,CSASSGLAGYTDTQYF
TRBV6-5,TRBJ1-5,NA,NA,TGTGCCAGCAGCGGACAGTCGTTGTCCAATCAGCCCCAGCATTTT,CASSGQSLSNQPQHF
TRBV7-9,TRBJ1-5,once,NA,TGTGCCAGCAGTCCACAGGGATATCAGCCCCAGCATTTT,CASSPQGYQPQHF
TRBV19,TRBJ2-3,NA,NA,TGTGCCAGTAGTTCCTTATCCCGGGGGTACACAGATACGCAGTATTTT,CASSSLSRGYTDTQYF
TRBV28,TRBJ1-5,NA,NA,TGTGCCAGCTTACGGGGAGGGAACAATCAGCCCCAGCATTTT,CASLRGGNNQPQHF
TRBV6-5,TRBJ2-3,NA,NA,TGTGCCAGCAAAAGGAGAGATACGCAGTATTTT,CASKRRDTQYF
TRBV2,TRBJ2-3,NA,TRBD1,TGTGCCAGCACCCTGGACAGGGCACGAGATACGCAGTATTTT,CASTLDRARDTQYF
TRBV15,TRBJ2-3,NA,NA,TGTGCCACCAGCCTTTTCGGGGGGCATAGCACAGATACGCAGTATTTT,CATSLFGGHSTDTQYF
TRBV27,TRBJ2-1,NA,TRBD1,TGTGCCAGCAGACAAACAGGGGCCCAAAACAATGAGCAGTTCTTC,CASRQTGAQNNEQFF
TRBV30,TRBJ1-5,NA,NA,TGTGCCTGGACACAGCAGAATCAGCCCCAGCATTTT,CAWTQQNQPQHF
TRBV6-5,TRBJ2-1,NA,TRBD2,TGTGCCAGCAGCCGCCCCCTAGCGGGTTACAATGAGCAGTTCTTC,CASSRPLAGYNEQFF
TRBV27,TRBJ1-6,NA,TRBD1,TGTGCCAGCAGTTTAAGTCAGGGGGCTGGGAATTCACCCCTCCACTTT,CASSLSQGAGNSPLHF
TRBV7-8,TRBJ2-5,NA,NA,TGTGCCAGCAGCTTCAGGGGATACCAAGAGACCCAGTACTTC,CASSFRGYQETQYF
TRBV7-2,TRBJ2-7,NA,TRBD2,TGTGCCAGCAGCTCGCCGGGACTAACCTACGAGCAGTACTTC,CASSSPGLTYEQYF
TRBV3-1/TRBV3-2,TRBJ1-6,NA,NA,TGTGCCAGCAGCCCAAGGGGTCAGGTTGTTTCACCCCTCCACTTT,CASSPRGQVVSPLHF
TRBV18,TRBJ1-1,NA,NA,TGTGCCAGCTCACCGGGGTATAGGGGTCCGAACACTGAAGCTTTCTTT,CASSPGYRGPNTEAFF
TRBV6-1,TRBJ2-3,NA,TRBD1,TGTGCCAGCAGTGATCACGGACAGGGGGCCTCAGATACGCAGTATTTT,CASSDHGQGASDTQYF
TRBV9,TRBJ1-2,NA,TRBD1,TGTGCCAGCAGCGTGACAGGGATCAGTGGCTACACCTTC,CASSVTGISGYTF
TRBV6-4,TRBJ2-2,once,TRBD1,TGTGCCAGCAGTATCCGACAGGGTGCCGGGGAGCTGTTTTTT,CASSIRQGAGELFF
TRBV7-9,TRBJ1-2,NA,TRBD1,TGTGCCAGCAGCGATTCCACGCTTGTTTACCGACAGGGGCATGGCTACACCTTC,CASSDSTLVYRQGHGYTF
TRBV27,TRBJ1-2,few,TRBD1,TGTGCCAGCAGTACTCGACAGGGTGTATACTATGGCTACACCTTC,CASSTRQGVYYGYTF
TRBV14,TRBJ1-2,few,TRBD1,TGTGCCAGCAGCTCCCAACCGGGACAGGGGTTGGGTGGCTACACCTTC,CASSSQPGQGLGGYTF
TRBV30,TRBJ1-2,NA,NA,TGTGCCTGGAGTGTACAGGGTCCTCTAGGTGGCTACACCTTC,CAWSVQGPLGGYTF